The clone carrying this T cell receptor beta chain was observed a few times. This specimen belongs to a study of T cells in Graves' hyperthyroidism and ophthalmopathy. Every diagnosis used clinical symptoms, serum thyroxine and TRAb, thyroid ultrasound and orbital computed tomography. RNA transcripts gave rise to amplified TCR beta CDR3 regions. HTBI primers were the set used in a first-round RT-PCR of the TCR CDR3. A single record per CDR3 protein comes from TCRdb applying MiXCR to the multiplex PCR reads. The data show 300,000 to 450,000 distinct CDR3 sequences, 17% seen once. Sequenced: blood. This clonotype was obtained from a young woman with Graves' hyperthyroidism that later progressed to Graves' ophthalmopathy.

CDR3 coding DNA: TGCAGTTTCAAAAAGACTACAACTCAGCAGTTCTTC. Residues: CSFKKTTTQQFF. This sequence joins TRBV20-1 and TRBJ2-1; a weak D match, TRBD2 (5 bases). The germline V and J ends were trimmed by 8 bases and 11 bases, with 19 bases remaining between them. CDR1 DFQATT and CDR2 SNEGSKA come from the germline V gene (reference sequence). The CDR3 has 12 residues.